The 12 T cell receptor beta chains reported below all come from one sample, sequenced in a study of blood T cell repertoires in COVID-19. Clones were sequenced by immunoSEQ multiplex PCR, and TCRdb holds only the in-frame ones, with some missing. The data show approximately 330,000 clones, with 65% to 90% seen just once and roughly 4% held by the top ten. Sequences were obtained from PBMCs or T cells enriched from blood (not recorded which). These receptors all come from a woman in her thirties or forties with acute COVID-19.

The chain couples TRBV19 to TRBJ2-6; the D gene is possibly TRBD1 (5 bases). Trimming left V 3 bases short and J 0 bases short, with 18 bases between. This CDR3 is built from 19 residues. CDR1 LNHDA and CDR2 SQIVND come from the germline V gene (reference sequence). The CDR3 sequence is CASSIYWVQAYSGANVLTF. DNA of the CDR3: TGTGCCAGTAGTATTTATTGGGTACAGGCATACTCTGGGGCCAACGTCCTGACTTTC.

This chain joins TRBV5-4 and TRBJ1-4; D possibly corresponds to TRBD1 (6 bases). V lost 4 bases and J lost 4, with 14 bases in between. The V gene's germline CDR1 is SGHNT and CDR2 YYREEE (reference sequence). The CDR3 totals 15 residues. For the CDR3, the DNA is TGTGCCAGCAGCCGCGTCCGGGACAATAATGAAAAACTGTTTTTT. Translation: CASSRVRDNNEKLFF.

The genes are TRBV2 and TRBJ2-2; 9 positions match TRBD1. Trimming cost V 5 bases and J 5 bases; bases outside gene matches: 3. CDR1 and CDR2 from the germline V gene are SNHLY and FYNNEI. The CDR3 is 14 residues long. This CDR3 is CASSWTGVTGELFF. CDR3 bases: TGTGCCAGCAGTTGGACAGGGGTAACCGGGGAGCTGTTTTTT.

The V and J genes are TRBV28 and TRBJ1-5, with 7 bases matching TRBD1. CDR1 is MDHEN, CDR2 SYDVKM, per germline. The J segment lost 0 bases and the V segment lost 6 bases, leaving 5 bases of the junction unmatched. The CDR3 totals 15 residues. The CDR3: CASRWGTDSNQPQHF. The CDR3 DNA reads as TGTGCCAGCAGGTGGGGGACAGATAGCAATCAGCCCCAGCATTTT.

This chain connects TRBV12-5 to TRBJ2-7; perhaps TRBD1 as D (6 bases). V lost 5 bases to trimming and J lost 5 bases, with 13 bases between them. The CDR3 covers 13 residues. Germline-derived CDR1 and CDR2 are LGHNT and FRNRAP. The CDR3 region is CASGTTYRDEQYF. DNA of the CDR3: TGTGCTAGTGGTACAACGTACAGGGACGAGCAGTACTTC.

The genes are TRBV19 and TRBJ1-5; 8 bases match TRBD1. The length of the CDR3 is 15 residues. The V gene's germline CDR1 is LNHDA and CDR2 SQIVND (reference sequence). V gave up 6 bases and J gave up 1 base; unmatched junction bases: 5. CDR3 nucleotide sequence: TGTGCCAGTAGGACAGGGGAAAGGAGCAATCAGCCCCAGCATTTT. Residues: CASRTGERSNQPQHF.

This clone was seen a few times. The rearrangement uses TRBV15 and TRBJ1-1; perhaps TRBD1 as D (5 bases). This CDR3 is built from 15 residues. With 1 base removed from V and 7 bases from J, the gap between germline ends came to 16 bases. Germline assignment: CDR1 LNHNV and CDR2 YYDKDF (reference sequence). The CDR3 is CATSRASGSNGEAFF. CDR3 DNA sequence: TGTGCCACCAGCAGAGCGTCAGGGTCAAATGGTGAAGCTTTCTTT. Full variable domain (outside the CDR3, taken from reference TRBV15 and TRBJ1-1): DAMVIQNPRYQVTQFGKPVTLSCSQTLNHNVMYWYQQKSSQAPKLLFHYYDKDFNNEADTPDNFQSRRPNTSFCFLDIRSPGLGDTAMYLCATSRASGSNGEAFFGQGTRLTVV.

The chain is built from TRBV28 and TRBJ1-5; 7 bases line up with TRBD1. CDR1 and CDR2 from the germline V gene are MDHEN and SYDVKM. The J segment lost 4 bases and the V segment lost 1 base, leaving 10 bases of the junction unmatched. The CDR3 runs 17 residues. The CDR3 region is CASSLSVDRVSNQPQHF. Here the CDR3 DNA reads TGTGCCAGCAGTTTATCGGTTGACAGGGTATCAAATCAGCCCCAGCATTTT.

The V and J genes are TRBV9 and TRBJ2-5; no reliable D call. Germline V lookup: CDR1 SGDLS, CDR2 YYNGEE. The CDR3 is 14 amino acids. The V gene lost 1 base and the J gene lost 4 bases, with 11 bases spanning the gap. CDR3 sequence (DNA): TGTGCCAGCAGCGTATTTTCCTCGGGAGAGACCCAGTACTTC. Amino acids: CASSVFSSGETQYF.

The chain joins TRBV7-3 to TRBJ1-2; D is undetermined. This CDR3 contains 13 residues. The V end was cut by 3 bases, the J end by 6 bases, with 11 bases between. Per germline, CDR1 SGHTA and CDR2 FQGTGA. The CDR3 is CASSFRGGNGYTF. The CDR3 nucleotides are TGTGCCAGCAGCTTTCGGGGTGGGAATGGCTACACCTTC.

The chain combines TRBV27 with TRBJ2-5; possibly TRBD1 for D (5 bases). The CDR3 is made up of 15 amino acids. Germline loops: CDR1 MNHEY, CDR2 SMNVEV (reference sequence). Trimming took off 6 bases at V and 5 bases at J, with 19 bases between the two ends. The CDR3 protein is CASSHGRAGLETQYF. The CDR3 DNA follows: TGTGCCAGCAGCCACGGCAGGGCCGGGCTGGAGACCCAGTACTTC.

The chain links TRBV10-3 to TRBJ1-2; 7 bases line up with TRBD1. The CDR3 totals 15 residues. Trimming removed 3 bases from V and 4 bases from J; junction bases left unmatched: 8. Germline V gives CDR1 ENHRY, CDR2 SYGVKD. CDR3 region: CAISDRDRKIYGYTF. As DNA, the CDR3 is TGTGCCATCAGTGATCGGGACAGAAAAATCTATGGCTACACCTTC.